This is a list of T cell receptor beta chains from one sample in a study of blood T cell repertoires in COVID-19. The protocol was immunoSEQ multiplex PCR, while the TCRdb copy is restricted to in-frame clones and leaves out a portion. Here the sample spans hundreds of thousands of clones, roughly 89% being singletons. Sequencing input: PBMCs or T cells enriched from blood (not recorded which). These receptors were collected from a woman under 30 with acute COVID-19. Both conserved end residues are part of each CDR3. The D gene is left open where the match is weak. Some rows have no size entry. The others give once, few or many, or a class for an expanded clone.

size,J,D,V,CDR3,DNA
.,TRBJ2-5,.,TRBV27,CASSTDIFQETQYF,TGTGCCAGCAGTACCGACATATTCCAAGAGACCCAGTACTTC
.,TRBJ2-1,TRBD2,TRBV5-4,CASSSTSGYNEQFF,TGTGCCAGCAGCTCGACTAGCGGCTACAATGAGCAGTTCTTC
.,TRBJ1-5,TRBD1,TRBV18,CASSLDRGGEPQHF,TGTGCCAGCTCCCTTGACAGGGGGGGAGAGCCCCAGCATTTT
.,TRBJ1-5,TRBD1,TRBV5-1,CASSLVGRGHQPQHF,TGCGCCAGCAGCTTGGTGGGCAGGGGGCATCAGCCCCAGCATTTT
.,TRBJ2-5,.,TRBV10-3,CASRQAQQETQYF,TGTGCCAGTAGGCAGGCGCAACAAGAGACCCAGTACTTC
.,TRBJ2-1,.,TRBV6-5,CASSYSRLAYNEQFF,TGTGCCAGCAGTTACTCGAGGCTAGCCTACAATGAGCAGTTCTTC
.,TRBJ1-1,.,TRBV10-1,CASTAGGSTEAFF,TGCGCCAGCACCGCCGGGGGGTCCACTGAAGCTTTCTTT
.,TRBJ1-2,.,TRBV7-9,CASSPDQGPPPYGYTF,TGTGCCAGCAGCCCCGATCAGGGCCCGCCACCCTATGGCTACACCTTC
.,TRBJ2-6,.,TRBV30,CAWSVSVGVAGANVLTF,TGTGCCTGGAGTGTATCGGTCGGGGTAGCTGGGGCCAACGTCCTGACTTTC
.,TRBJ2-7,TRBD2,TRBV11-2,CASSSNGGPGSGISYEQYF,TGTGCCAGCAGCTCAAATGGAGGCCCAGGTAGCGGGATCTCCTACGAGCAGTACTTC
once,TRBJ2-7,TRBD1,TRBV11-3,CASSPQGDEQYF,TGTGCCAGCAGCCCCCAGGGGGACGAGCAGTACTTC
.,TRBJ1-1,.,TRBV18,CASSPVGGDTEAFF,TGTGCCAGCTCACCGGTGGGGGGGGACACTGAAGCTTTCTTT
.,TRBJ1-1,.,TRBV27,CASSFFRGNTEAFF,TGTGCCAGCAGTTTTTTTAGGGGTAACACTGAAGCTTTCTTT
.,TRBJ2-1,TRBD2,TRBV6-1,CASSEYPSGRTDEQFF,TGTGCCAGCAGTGAATACCCTAGCGGGAGGACCGATGAGCAGTTCTTC
.,TRBJ2-3,TRBD2,TRBV19,CASSPSGRETDTQYF,TGTGCCAGTAGCCCAAGCGGGAGGGAAACAGATACGCAGTATTTT
.,TRBJ2-3,TRBD2,TRBV27,CASLSIAGGPSVTDTQYF,TGTGCCAGCCTATCTATCGCGGGAGGGCCCTCGGTCACAGATACGCAGTATTTT
.,TRBJ1-4,.,TRBV4-1,CASSQQEGGGEKLFF,TGCGCCAGCAGCCAACAAGAGGGGGGGGGTGAAAAACTGTTTTTT
once,TRBJ2-7,TRBD1,TRBV27,CASSFMWDSYYEQYF,TGTGCCAGCAGTTTTATGTGGGACAGCTACTACGAGCAGTACTTC
.,TRBJ1-2,.,TRBV7-9,CASSFGRAASF,TGTGCCAGCAGCTTCGGCAGGGCGGCTTCCTTC
.,TRBJ2-7,.,TRBV5-1,CASSLAYREPYEQYF,TGCGCCAGCAGCTTGGCCTACAGGGAACCCTACGAGCAGTACTTC
.,TRBJ2-5,.,TRBV6-6,CASIAGMQETQYF,TGTGCCAGCATTGCAGGGATGCAAGAGACCCAGTACTTC
.,TRBJ2-3,TRBD2,TRBV5-1,CASSFGTSGINTDTQYF,TGCGCCAGCAGCTTTGGGACTAGCGGGATAAACACAGATACGCAGTATTTT
.,TRBJ1-3,TRBD1,TRBV5-1,CASSLDRGLGNTIYF,TGCGCCAGCAGTCTCGACAGGGGTTTAGGAAACACCATATATTTT
.,TRBJ1-2,TRBD1,TRBV7-8,CASSLVGGTGNLGGYTF,TGTGCCAGCAGCTTAGTAGGGGGGACAGGCAACCTTGGTGGCTACACCTTC
.,TRBJ1-1,.,TRBV4-3,CASSQEGTTGYGAFF,TGCGCCAGCAGCCAAGAGGGTACGACAGGCTATGGGGCTTTCTTT
.,TRBJ2-1,.,TRBV27,CASSFGSSYNEQFF,TGTGCCAGCAGTTTCGGGTCATCCTACAATGAGCAGTTCTTC
.,TRBJ1-1,TRBD1,TRBV6-5,CASSYLGTGDYEAFF,TGTGCCAGCAGTTATCTTGGGACAGGAGATTACGAAGCTTTCTTT
.,TRBJ2-5,TRBD1,TRBV18,CASSQSYRGQETQYF,TGTGCCAGCTCACAATCATACAGGGGGCAAGAGACCCAGTACTTC
.,TRBJ1-1,.,TRBV18,CASSVDTLNTEAFF,TGTGCCAGCTCAGTGGACACTTTGAACACTGAAGCTTTCTTT
.,TRBJ2-7,TRBD1,TRBV15,CATSRQDRASYEQYF,TGTGCCACCAGCAGACAGGACAGGGCCTCCTACGAGCAGTACTTC
once,TRBJ2-1,.,TRBV7-3,CASSLGPSETYNEQFF,TGTGCCAGCAGCTTAGGGCCTAGCGAAACCTACAATGAGCAGTTCTTC
.,TRBJ1-1,.,TRBV18,CASSPRVGQVRTEAFF,TGTGCCAGCTCACCACGGGTGGGGCAGGTCCGGACTGAAGCTTTCTTT
.,TRBJ2-1,TRBD1,TRBV14,CASSQLGTGAANEQFF,TGTGCCAGCAGCCAACTCGGGACAGGGGCCGCCAATGAGCAGTTCTTC
.,TRBJ2-3,TRBD1,TRBV14,CASSQITGTAVHTQYF,TGTGCCAGCAGCCAAATTACCGGGACAGCCGTACATACGCAGTATTTT
.,TRBJ2-1,.,TRBV24-1,CATSPRGGPYNEQFF,TGTGCCACCAGCCCACGCGGGGGCCCTTACAATGAGCAGTTCTTC
.,TRBJ1-1,TRBD1,TRBV7-3,CASSSTGGMDTEAFF,TGTGCCAGCAGCTCGACAGGGGGGATGGACACTGAAGCTTTCTTT
.,TRBJ2-5,TRBD2,TRBV4-1,CASSQDRGVGETQYF,TGCGCCAGCAGCCAAGATCGGGGGGTTGGGGAGACCCAGTACTTC
.,TRBJ1-4,.,TRBV6-5,CASRLTTNEKLFF,TGTGCCAGCAGACTGACAACTAATGAAAAACTGTTTTTT
.,TRBJ2-1,.,TRBV28,CASMVLNGEQFF,TGTGCCAGCATGGTACTTAACGGTGAGCAGTTCTTC
once,TRBJ1-3,.,TRBV28,CATGTNSGNTIYF,TGTGCCACCGGGACAAACTCTGGAAACACCATATATTTT
.,TRBJ2-1,TRBD2,TRBV5-4,CASSFRPGLAMYNEQFF,TGTGCCAGCAGCTTTCGACCCGGACTAGCGATGTACAATGAGCAGTTCTTC
.,TRBJ2-1,TRBD1,TRBV7-3,CASSLMLVGTGETNEQFF,TGTGCCAGCAGCTTAATGTTAGTAGGGACAGGGGAAACCAATGAGCAGTTCTTC
.,TRBJ2-3,TRBD2,TRBV6-2/TRBV6-3,CASSWSPSGTVISTDTQYF,TGTGCCAGCAGTTGGTCCCCTAGCGGGACGGTCATAAGCACAGATACGCAGTATTTT
many,TRBJ1-1,.,TRBV10-1,CASSESTHLEAFF,TGCGCCAGCAGTGAGTCGACACACCTTGAAGCTTTCTTT
.,TRBJ1-1,.,TRBV4-1,CASSPQGAANTEAFF,TGCGCCAGCAGCCCACAGGGAGCCGCGAACACTGAAGCTTTCTTT
.,TRBJ2-1,TRBD1,TRBV24-1,CATSDWGQGGNEQFF,TGTGCCACCAGTGATTGGGGACAGGGCGGCAATGAGCAGTTCTTC
.,TRBJ2-7,TRBD2,TRBV11-2,CASSSTSGSGGEQYF,TGTGCCAGCAGCTCGACTAGCGGGAGTGGTGGCGAGCAGTACTTC
.,TRBJ1-2,TRBD1,TRBV11-2,CASSLDRGRGYTF,TGTGCCAGCAGCTTGGACAGGGGACGCGGCTACACCTTC
.,TRBJ2-2,TRBD2,TRBV2,CASSDRASGVTGELFF,TGTGCCAGCAGTGATAGGGCTAGCGGAGTCACCGGGGAGCTGTTTTTT
.,TRBJ1-4,.,TRBV5-6,CASSPRTATNEKLFF,TGTGCCAGCAGCCCAAGGACAGCAACTAATGAAAAACTGTTTTTT